This T cell receptor beta chain stems from a study of T cells after posttransplantation cyclophosphamide. Whole-study results and caveats: Donor-recipient repertoire similarity was low at 1-2 months, rising over year one. Blood and skin or GI T cell repertoires showed limited TRB overlap.

The related graft donor's blood sample was taken on the day of bone marrow donation. Germline V gene lookup returns CDR1 SGHVS and CDR2 FNYEAQ. The ends were cut back, 5 bases at V and 8 bases at J, with 19 bases in the middle. CDR3 length: 16 amino acids. Turning to this clone: Its specificity is not known.

The data were produced by immunoSEQ multiplex PCR, yet TCRdb's version contains in-frame clones alone and is incomplete. Here the sample spans just over 65,000 clones, just under 95% being singletons. Sequences were obtained from PBMCs. This receptor was taken from a woman aged 25-40 years in good health and a related stem cell transplant donor. V usage is TRBV7-6 and J usage is TRBJ1-6; D call uncertain. This chain's CDR3 is CASSPDVGLPHSPLHF. DNA of the CDR3: TGTGCCAGCAGCCCGGACGTCGGACTCCCTCATTCACCCCTCCACTTT.